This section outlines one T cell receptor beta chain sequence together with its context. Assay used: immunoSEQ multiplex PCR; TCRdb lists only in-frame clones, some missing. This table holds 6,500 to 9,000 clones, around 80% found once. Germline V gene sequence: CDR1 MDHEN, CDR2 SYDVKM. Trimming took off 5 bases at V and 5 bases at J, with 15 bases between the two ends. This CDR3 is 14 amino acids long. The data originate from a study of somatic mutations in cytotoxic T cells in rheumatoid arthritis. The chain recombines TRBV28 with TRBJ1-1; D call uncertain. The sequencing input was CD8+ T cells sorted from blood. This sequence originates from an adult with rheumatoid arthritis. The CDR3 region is CASSLGFKGTEAFF. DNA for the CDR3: TGTGCCAGCAGTCTAGGCTTCAAGGGAACTGAAGCTTTCTTT.